This is a list of T cell receptor beta chains from one sample in a study of T cell responses to AZD1222 COVID-19 vaccine. Some clones are missing from TCRdb's copy, which holds only in-frame ones; the method was immunoSEQ multiplex PCR. The top ten clones hold around 1.5% of a sample with tens of thousands of clones, under 90% of them seen once. This specimen was peripheral blood, taken 28 days after the second AZD1222 dose. The receptor set was obtained from an adult who received the AZD1222 COVID-19 vaccine. Each CDR3 is given without its conserved first and last residue. Fields, in order: J gene, clone size, V gene, CDR3 protein. Clone size is not always given. Where it is, it says once, few, many or a class for expanded clones.

j_gene: TRBJ2-1; abundance: -; v_gene: TRBV7-6; CDR3aa: ASSTGTRSNEQF
j_gene: TRBJ2-5; abundance: -; v_gene: TRBV2; CDR3aa: ASSARETQY
j_gene: TRBJ1-3; abundance: once; v_gene: TRBV12-3/TRBV12-4; CDR3aa: ASREGALNTIY
j_gene: TRBJ2-1; abundance: few; v_gene: TRBV7-2; CDR3aa: ASSRNNEQF
j_gene: TRBJ1-1; abundance: -; v_gene: TRBV5-4; CDR3aa: ASSWGGGETEAF
j_gene: TRBJ1-1; abundance: -; v_gene: TRBV29-1; CDR3aa: SVERQGARTEAF
j_gene: TRBJ2-7; abundance: -; v_gene: TRBV28; CDR3aa: ASGALSYEQY
j_gene: TRBJ1-1; abundance: -; v_gene: TRBV12-3/TRBV12-4; CDR3aa: ASSFRDRGGAF
j_gene: TRBJ1-1; abundance: -; v_gene: TRBV7-9; CDR3aa: ASSSLGGGAAEAF
j_gene: TRBJ1-2; abundance: -; v_gene: TRBV4-1; CDR3aa: ASSQVGQGHYGYT
j_gene: TRBJ2-5; abundance: -; v_gene: TRBV4-1; CDR3aa: ASSSRLARGETQY
j_gene: TRBJ1-4; abundance: -; v_gene: TRBV28; CDR3aa: ASRPISDRGYEKLF
j_gene: TRBJ1-1; abundance: -; v_gene: TRBV19; CDR3aa: ASSLTGNTEAF
j_gene: TRBJ2-7; abundance: once; v_gene: TRBV27; CDR3aa: ASSKGFLAGYEQY
j_gene: TRBJ2-7; abundance: -; v_gene: TRBV28; CDR3aa: ASSPLRRILEQY
j_gene: TRBJ1-1; abundance: -; v_gene: TRBV18; CDR3aa: AGRGANTEAF
j_gene: TRBJ1-4; abundance: once; v_gene: TRBV5-4; CDR3aa: ASSSDGLNEKLF
j_gene: TRBJ1-1; abundance: -; v_gene: TRBV14; CDR3aa: ASSRGYTEAF
j_gene: TRBJ1-6; abundance: -; v_gene: TRBV18; CDR3aa: ASSPTRKNSPLH
j_gene: TRBJ2-3; abundance: -; v_gene: TRBV4-3; CDR3aa: ASSQGPIAGVADTQY
j_gene: TRBJ1-1; abundance: -; v_gene: TRBV7-9; CDR3aa: ASSPGQGTEAF
j_gene: TRBJ2-5; abundance: -; v_gene: TRBV29-1; CDR3aa: SVDGGGVQETQY
j_gene: TRBJ2-1; abundance: once; v_gene: TRBV6-5; CDR3aa: ASDLQGPSYNEQF
j_gene: TRBJ2-6; abundance: -; v_gene: TRBV7-3; CDR3aa: ASSFDGGFSSGANVLT
j_gene: TRBJ2-3; abundance: -; v_gene: TRBV13; CDR3aa: ASSPGLAGGITDTQY
j_gene: TRBJ2-7; abundance: -; v_gene: TRBV20-1; CDR3aa: SASLGTGGLYEQY
j_gene: TRBJ2-7; abundance: -; v_gene: TRBV11-2; CDR3aa: ASSLVGSSRRSYEQY
j_gene: TRBJ2-3; abundance: -; v_gene: TRBV5-1; CDR3aa: ASSPGTDTQY
j_gene: TRBJ1-6; abundance: -; v_gene: TRBV3-1/TRBV3-2; CDR3aa: ASSQELTGGFDSPLH
j_gene: TRBJ2-7; abundance: -; v_gene: TRBV3-1/TRBV3-2; CDR3aa: ASSQVGTWDYEQY
j_gene: TRBJ2-3; abundance: -; v_gene: TRBV5-1; CDR3aa: ASSSGRGTDTQY
j_gene: TRBJ2-7; abundance: -; v_gene: TRBV6-1; CDR3aa: ASSEYRSSYEQY
j_gene: TRBJ2-2; abundance: few; v_gene: TRBV7-2; CDR3aa: ASSALNRDGELF
j_gene: TRBJ2-7; abundance: -; v_gene: TRBV12-3/TRBV12-4; CDR3aa: ASSGGVEQY
j_gene: TRBJ2-1; abundance: -; v_gene: TRBV5-6; CDR3aa: ASSLLAGVIEQF
j_gene: TRBJ2-1; abundance: once; v_gene: TRBV6-2/TRBV6-3; CDR3aa: ASSYFSGGGYNEQF
j_gene: TRBJ1-2; abundance: -; v_gene: TRBV2; CDR3aa: ASRVRQGDGYT
j_gene: TRBJ1-1; abundance: -; v_gene: TRBV14; CDR3aa: ASSQPKSPNTEAF
j_gene: TRBJ1-1; abundance: -; v_gene: TRBV6-2/TRBV6-3; CDR3aa: ASSPNRVTVNTEAF
j_gene: TRBJ2-2; abundance: -; v_gene: TRBV2; CDR3aa: ASNPGNTGELF
j_gene: TRBJ1-3; abundance: -; v_gene: TRBV5-5; CDR3aa: ASRVGESGNTIY
j_gene: TRBJ1-3; abundance: -; v_gene: TRBV25-1; CDR3aa: ASSPRQGDPGNTIY
j_gene: TRBJ2-7; abundance: -; v_gene: TRBV9; CDR3aa: ASSPGADPLTGEQY
j_gene: TRBJ1-1; abundance: -; v_gene: TRBV2; CDR3aa: ASSAVSLNTEAF
j_gene: TRBJ2-2; abundance: -; v_gene: TRBV30; CDR3aa: AWRGLAGGTGELF
j_gene: TRBJ1-2; abundance: -; v_gene: TRBV5-1; CDR3aa: ASSPGTGHGYT
j_gene: TRBJ1-2; abundance: -; v_gene: TRBV7-9; CDR3aa: ASSLGPGDGYT
j_gene: TRBJ1-2; abundance: -; v_gene: TRBV24-1; CDR3aa: ATSGTGIGYGYT
j_gene: TRBJ2-1; abundance: -; v_gene: TRBV19; CDR3aa: ASSKPRMTYNEQF
j_gene: TRBJ1-1; abundance: -; v_gene: TRBV3-1/TRBV3-2; CDR3aa: ASSFGGGNTEAF
j_gene: TRBJ1-6; abundance: -; v_gene: TRBV19; CDR3aa: ASSRGQSTTNNSPLH
j_gene: TRBJ1-1; abundance: once; v_gene: TRBV7-3; CDR3aa: ASSVPGLATEAF
j_gene: TRBJ2-4; abundance: -; v_gene: TRBV28; CDR3aa: ASSLIAGLAGENIQY
j_gene: TRBJ2-1; abundance: -; v_gene: TRBV6-6; CDR3aa: ASHVEQGTNEQF
j_gene: TRBJ1-4; abundance: -; v_gene: TRBV30; CDR3aa: AWRQTGQEKLF
j_gene: TRBJ1-2; abundance: -; v_gene: TRBV24-1; CDR3aa: ATSVRDGRGVYGYT
j_gene: TRBJ1-4; abundance: few; v_gene: TRBV5-1; CDR3aa: ASTTGNEKLF
j_gene: TRBJ2-7; abundance: few; v_gene: TRBV7-8; CDR3aa: ASSLAMGGAKYEQY
j_gene: TRBJ2-1; abundance: -; v_gene: TRBV7-3; CDR3aa: ASSLSGGNNEQF